These 9 T cell receptor beta chains were all obtained from the same sample, sequenced in a study of human T cells and chemical hapten exposure (dated by TCRdb to 2020 to 2022). The library was produced with RACE. TCRdb shows the sequencer as NextSeq 500. TCRdb applied fastp at Q25 and MiXCR to the public reads, then kept only in-frame beta chains. Entries that share a CDR3 protein sequence are merged under the most common genes and DNA. This sample lists under 200,000 distinct CDR3 sequences; roughly 14% were detected once. The ten largest clones capture around 1.7% of the sample. The time point tag for this specimen amounts to: patch test 1, 2 weeks after DPC sensitization. This specimen's treatment or condition label, per the study, means: therapeutic diphenylcyclopropenone sensitization with weekly scalp DPC. The starting material was whole blood, obtained in connection with sensitization to the hapten diphenylcyclopropenone (DPC). These receptor sequences come from a woman aged 30 to 39 with alopecia areata. Some clones in this sample may be carry-over from other donors' samples.

The chain uses TRBV6-6 and TRBJ2-5, with D possibly matching TRBD2 (6 bases). The V and J ends lost 6 bases and 5 bases respectively, with 16 bases between them. There are 14 residues in the CDR3. The germline V gene encodes CDR1 MNHNY and CDR2 SVGAGI (reference sequence). This chain's CDR3 is CASSATTSVETQYF. The CDR3 DNA is TGTGCCAGCAGCGCGACGACTAGTGTTGAGACCCAGTACTTC.

This chain uses TRBV2 with TRBJ2-1; 8 bases agree with TRBD2. The junction had 10 bases not matched to a gene; V was cut back by 8 bases and J by 10 bases. CDR1 is SNHLY, CDR2 FYNNEI, per germline. CDR3 length equals 13 residues. CDR3 in DNA: TGTGCCAGCTCCACCCGACGGGAGGGAGAGCAGTTCTTC. Protein sequence: CASSTRREGEQFF. The complete variable domain, with remaining parts taken from reference TRBV2 and TRBJ2-1, reads EPEVTQTPSHQVTQMGQEVILRCVPISNHLYFYWYRQILGQKVEFLVSFYNNEISEKSEIFDDQFSVERPDGSNFTLKIRSTKLEDSAMYFCASSTRREGEQFFGPGTRLTVL.

This rearrangement joins TRBV29-1 to TRBJ2-1; 8 positions match TRBD2. The ends lost 4 bases at V and 6 bases at J; junction bases unmatched: 5. Germline lookup yields CDR1 SQVTM and CDR2 ANQGSEA. The CDR3 spans 13 residues. This chain's CDR3 is CSVGQSGGNEQFF. In nucleotides, the CDR3 is TGCAGCGTTGGACAGAGCGGGGGCAATGAGCAGTTCTTC.

The V call is TRBV4-2, the J call TRBJ2-7, with 8 bases matching TRBD1. The CDR3 has 15 residues. J lost 4 bases, V lost 0 bases, and 5 bases had no gene match. Looked up from germline, CDR1 is LGHNA and CDR2 is YNFKEQ. The chain's CDR3 is CASSQDHTGGYEQYF. Written as DNA, the CDR3 is TGTGCCAGCAGCCAAGATCATACAGGGGGTTACGAGCAGTACTTC.

At least ten counts were recorded for this clonotype. The V and J genes are TRBV2 and TRBJ2-7, with 12 nucleotides matching TRBD2. Germline CDR1 is SNHLY and CDR2 is FYNNEI. Germline trimming cut 4 bases from V and 3 bases from J; bases unmatched to any gene: 7. CDR3 length equals 16 residues. DNA of the CDR3: TGTGCCAGCAGTGGACGGACTAGCGGGGCCTACTACGAGCAGTACTTC. It specifies CASSGRTSGAYYEQYF.

The chain links TRBV6-6 to TRBJ2-1; D may be TRBD1 (5 bases). The CDR3 is 16 residues long. The V end lost 3 bases, the J end lost 0 bases, and 12 bases lay between the germline ends. CDR1 MNHNY and CDR2 SVGAGI come from the germline V gene (reference sequence). The CDR3 sequence is CASSYQGANSYNEQFF. In nucleotides, the CDR3 is TGTGCCAGCAGTTATCAAGGGGCCAACTCCTACAATGAGCAGTTCTTC.

Only a few counts were recorded for this clonotype. The chain links TRBV4-1 to TRBJ1-5, with TRBD1 identical over 7 bases. CDR3 length: 18 amino acids. J was trimmed by 1 base and V by 1 base; bases with no gene match: 10. Germline CDR1 reads MGHRA; CDR2 reads YSYEKL. The CDR3 loop reads CASSQGWAGGTSNQPQHF. CDR3 sequence (DNA): TGCGCCAGCAGCCAAGGTTGGGCAGGGGGGACGAGCAATCAGCCCCAGCATTTT.

The V call is TRBV28, the J call TRBJ1-2, with TRBD1 matching 9 bases. The V and J ends lost 7 bases and 4 bases, in that order; junction bases with no gene match: 7. This CDR3 contains 14 residues. Germline values: CDR1 MDHEN, CDR2 SYDVKM. The CDR3 is CASNLPGQGYGYTF. The CDR3 DNA follows: TGTGCCAGCAATCTTCCGGGACAGGGCTATGGCTACACCTTC.

The chain is built from TRBV4-3 and TRBJ1-4; D possibly corresponds to TRBD1 (6 bases). Trimming cost V 6 bases and J 6 bases, with 17 bases left between them. The CDR3 covers 15 residues. Germline-derived CDR1 and CDR2 are LGHNA and YSLEER. The CDR3: CASSLNPGADEKLFF. The DNA of the CDR3 is TGCGCCAGCAGTCTCAACCCGGGGGCGGATGAAAAACTGTTTTTT.